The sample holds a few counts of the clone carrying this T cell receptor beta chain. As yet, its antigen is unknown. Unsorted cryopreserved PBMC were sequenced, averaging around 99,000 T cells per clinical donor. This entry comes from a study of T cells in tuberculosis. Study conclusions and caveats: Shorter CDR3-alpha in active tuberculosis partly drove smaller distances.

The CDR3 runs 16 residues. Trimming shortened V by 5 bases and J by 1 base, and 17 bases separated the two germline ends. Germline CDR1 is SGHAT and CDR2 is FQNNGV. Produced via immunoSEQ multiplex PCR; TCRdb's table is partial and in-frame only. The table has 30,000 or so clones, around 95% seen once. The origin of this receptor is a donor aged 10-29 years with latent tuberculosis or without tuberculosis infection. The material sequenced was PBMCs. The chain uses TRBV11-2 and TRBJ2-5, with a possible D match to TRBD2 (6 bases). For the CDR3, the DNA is TGTGCCAGCAGCCTTAACGGAGGGGTGGGCCAAGAGACCCAGTACTTC. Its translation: CASSLNGGVGQETQYF.